These 18 T cell receptor beta chains share one sample of origin, sequenced in a study of vaccination effects on CD4 cells after COVID-19. Sequencing followed a ViraFEST assay step that expanded antigen-specific CD4+ T cells with viral peptide pools. Culture proceeded for more than nine days, and CD4+ T cells were then isolated. No antigen has been assigned to these receptors. Clones were read by immunoSEQ multiplex PCR, and TCRdb kept only the in-frame ones, dropping some. The table lists tens of thousands of clones, more than 80% of them singletons, with roughly 2.4% in the top ten. The sequencing used CD4+ T cells from PBMCs cultured with HCoV-229E spike peptides, collected before COVID-19 vaccination. Receptors were obtained from a human donor who received a COVID-19 vaccine.

This sequence joins TRBV28 and TRBJ1-1, with TRBD1 matching 7 bases. There are 17 residues in the CDR3. Trimming removed 5 bases from V and 4 bases from J; junction bases left unmatched: 16. Germline loops: CDR1 MDHEN, CDR2 SYDVKM. CDR3 residues: CASSPLPTGLVATEAFF. CDR3 nucleotide sequence: TGTGCCAGCAGTCCCCTACCGACAGGGTTAGTTGCCACTGAAGCTTTCTTT. The full variable domain, in which reference TRBV28 and TRBJ1-1 provide the parts outside the CDR3, is DVKVTQSSRYLVKRTGEKVFLECVQDMDHENMFWYRQDPGLGLRLIYFSYDVKMKEKGDIPEGYSVSREKKERFSLILESASTNQTSMYLCASSPLPTGLVATEAFFGQGTRLTVV.

The gene calls are TRBV21-1 and TRBJ1-6; TRBD1, the table's D call, lacks a check against the DNA. TRBV21-1 is flagged as a pseudogene. This CDR3 spans 19 amino acids. Here the CDR3 reads CASSDGPRGIFSYNSPLHF. CDR3 bases: TGTGCCAGCAGCGATGGACCCAGGGGCATTTTTTCCTATAATTCACCCCTCCACTTT.

The sample holds a few counts of this clone. The rearrangement links TRBV7-9 to TRBJ1-2; 8 bases match TRBD1. V dropped 4 bases and J dropped 2; count of bases not matched to a gene: 6. The CDR3 covers 15 residues. Germline CDR1 SEHNR, CDR2 FQNEAQ (reference sequence). In DNA, the CDR3 is TGTGCCAGCAGCTCGCCGACAGGGGAGAACTATGGCTACACCTTC. Translated: CASSSPTGENYGYTF. Using reference TRBV7-9 and TRBJ1-2 for the parts outside the CDR3, the full variable domain is DTGVSQNPRHKITKRGQNVTFRCDPISEHNRLYWYRQTLGQGPEFLTYFQNEAQLEKSRLLSDRFSAERPKGSFSTLEIQRTEQGDSAMYLCASSSPTGENYGYTFGSGTRLTVV.

This chain joins TRBV11-3 and TRBJ2-3; D might be TRBD1 (6 bases). Trimming removed 5 bases at V and 2 bases at J, with 14 bases between. CDR3 length: 15 residues. The V gene's germline CDR1 is SGHNT and CDR2 YENEEA. This CDR3 reads CASSPVGAVTDTQYF. The CDR3 nucleotides are TGTGCCAGCAGCCCTGTGGGGGCCGTCACAGATACGCAGTATTTT.

The chain links TRBV10-2 to TRBJ1-2, with D tentatively TRBD1 (6 bases). Trimming took 0 bases from V and 6 from J, leaving 11 bases between them. CDR1 and CDR2 from the germline V gene are WSHSY and SAAADI. The CDR3 runs 14 residues. CDR3 DNA: TGCGCCAGCAGTGAGTCCCGACAGGATCATGGCTACACCTTC. This translates into CASSESRQDHGYTF.

This clone was recorded a few times. The rearrangement uses TRBV5-4 and TRBJ2-3; D might be TRBD1 or TRBD2, each matching 5 bases. The CDR3 sequence is 14 residues long. Trimming removed 4 bases at V and 4 bases at J, with 13 bases between. CDR1 is SGHNT and CDR2 is YYREEE in the germline V gene (reference sequence). The CDR3 coding sequence is TGTGCCAGCAGCCCCGAGATGGGGGCAGATACGCAGTATTTT. As protein: CASSPEMGADTQYF. The variable domain in full, with the rest retrieved from reference TRBV5-4 and TRBJ2-3, is ETGVTQSPTHLIKTRGQQVTLRCSSQSGHNTVSWYQQALGQGPQFIFQYYREEENGRGNFPPRFSGLQFPNYSSELNVNALELDDSALYLCASSPEMGADTQYFGPGTRLTVL.

This clone was seen once. J is TRBJ1-2 and V is TRBV25-1, with D unresolved. The V and J ends lost 0 bases and 4 bases respectively, with 6 bases between them. This CDR3 is built from 13 residues. CDR1 MGHDK and CDR2 SYGVNS come from the germline V gene. CDR3 sequence (DNA): TGTGCCAGCAGTGAATACGGTTCCTATGGCTACACCTTC. It encodes CASSEYGSYGYTF.

This clone came up once. The chain employs TRBV15 and TRBJ1-4, with no clear D. Germline CDR1 is LNHNV and CDR2 is YYDKDF (reference sequence). The V gene lost 3 bases and the J gene lost 0 bases, with 11 bases spanning the gap. CDR3 size: 16 residues. Here the CDR3 DNA reads TGTGCCACCAGCAGGCACAACGGTGCAACTAATGAAAAACTGTTTTTT. It encodes CATSRHNGATNEKLFF.

The V and J genes are TRBV29-1 and TRBJ2-4; 7 bases align to TRBD1. Germline values: CDR1 SQVTM, CDR2 ANQGSEA. CDR3 length equals 14 residues. The trim removed 5 bases at V and 6 bases at J, leaving 10 bases unmatched. For the CDR3, the DNA is TGCAGCGTTTCACAGGGGTATGATACAAACATTCAGTACTTC. Residues: CSVSQGYDTNIQYF.

The V call is TRBV15, the J call TRBJ1-1; D not certain. The CDR3 has 16 amino acids. From germline, CDR1 is LNHNV and CDR2 YYDKDF (reference sequence). Trimming removed 0 bases from V and 5 bases from J, with 16 bases in between. CDR3 residues: CATSRDLRAGVTEAFF. The CDR3 nucleotides read TGTGCCACCAGCAGAGATCTAAGGGCCGGGGTTACTGAAGCTTTCTTT.

This rearrangement joins TRBV7-8 to TRBJ2-7; tentative D call: TRBD1 (5 bases). CDR1 is SGHVS and CDR2 is FQNEAQ in the germline V gene. The CDR3 is made up of 15 amino acids. V shed 1 base and J shed 0 bases, with 10 bases lying between them. CDR3 coding DNA: TGTGCCAGCAGCTTAGGAGGCAGGGCCTCCTACGAGCAGTACGTC. Amino acids: CASSLGGRASYEQYV.

This clone has only a few counts. The chain joins TRBV2 to TRBJ1-3; TRBD1 is a possible D gene (5 bases). V was shortened by 3 bases and J by 3 bases, with 12 bases between the two germline ends. The length of the CDR3 is 15 residues. Germline V gives CDR1 SNHLY, CDR2 FYNNEI. The chain's CDR3 is CASSDPGRNGNTIYF. In nucleotides, the CDR3 is TGTGCCAGCAGTGACCCGGGACGAAATGGAAACACCATATATTTT.

In its sample, this clone was seen once. The chain combines TRBV28 with TRBJ1-2; the D gene is possibly TRBD1 (6 bases). V shed 7 bases and J shed 4 bases, with 16 bases lying between them. CDR1 and CDR2 (germline): MDHEN, SYDVKM. The CDR3 spans 14 residues. CDR3 nucleotides: TGTGCCAGCACCCTTGGGGGCAATGTCTATGGCTACACCTTC. This translates into CASTLGGNVYGYTF.

The rearrangement uses TRBV5-6 and TRBJ2-2; TRBD1 aligns across 9 bases. The CDR3 contains 16 residues. The ends lost 8 bases at V and 4 bases at J; junction bases unmatched: 12. Germline CDR1 SGHDT, CDR2 YYEEEE. The CDR3 coding sequence is TGTGCCAGTAACATCCTGGGACAGGGTATCACCGGGGAGCTGTTTTTT. Its protein product is CASNILGQGITGELFF.

The chain combines TRBV4-1 with TRBJ2-7; TRBD1 aligns across 10 bases. The CDR3 contains 16 residues. Trimming at V came to 4 bases and at J to 9 bases, leaving 15 bases not matched to a gene. Germline values: CDR1 MGHRA, CDR2 YSYEKL. In nucleotides, the CDR3 is TGCGCCAGCAGCCTCACTTTCCGGGACAGGGGAAAACGGCAGTACGTC. Translation gives CASSLTFRDRGKRQYV.

This chain joins TRBV6-5 and TRBJ2-5, with 8 bases identical to TRBD1. With V trimmed by 10 bases and J by 2 bases, 9 bases remained unmatched. The CDR3 has 14 amino acids. The V gene's germline CDR1 is MNHEY and CDR2 SVGAGI. CDR3 in amino acids: CATTGDVWQETQYF. DNA for the CDR3: TGTGCCACGACAGGGGACGTGTGGCAAGAGACCCAGTACTTC.

The rearrangement uses TRBV7-8 and TRBJ1-6, with TRBD1 matching over 7 bases. CDR3 length equals 14 residues. Germline V gene sequence: CDR1 SGHVS, CDR2 FQNEAQ. The V and J ends lost 7 bases and 5 bases, in that order; junction bases with no gene match: 5. Written as DNA, the CDR3 is TGTGCCAGCATGCAGGGGGTAGATAATTCACCCCTCCACTTT. This codes for CASMQGVDNSPLHF.

This sequence joins TRBV5-1 and TRBJ2-3; D perhaps matches TRBD1 (6 bases). The V end was cut by 5 bases, the J end by 0 bases, with 10 bases between. The CDR3 covers 14 residues. Germline V gives CDR1 SGHRS, CDR2 YFSETQ. The CDR3 reads CASRDSLSTDTQYF. The CDR3 nucleotides read TGCGCCAGCAGGGACAGTCTGAGCACAGATACGCAGTATTTT.